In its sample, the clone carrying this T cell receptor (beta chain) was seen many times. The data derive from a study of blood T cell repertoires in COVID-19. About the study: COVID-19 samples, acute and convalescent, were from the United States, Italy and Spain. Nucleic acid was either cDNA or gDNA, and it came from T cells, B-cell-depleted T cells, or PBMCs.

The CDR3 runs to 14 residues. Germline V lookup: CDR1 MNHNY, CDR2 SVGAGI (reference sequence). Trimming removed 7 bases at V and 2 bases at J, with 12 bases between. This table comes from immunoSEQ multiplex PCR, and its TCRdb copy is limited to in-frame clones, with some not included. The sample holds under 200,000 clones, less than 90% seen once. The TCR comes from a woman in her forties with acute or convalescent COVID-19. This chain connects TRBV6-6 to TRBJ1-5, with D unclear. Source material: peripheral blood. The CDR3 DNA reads TGTGCCAGCACGGATGCGAGGGGCAATCAGCCCCAGCATTTT. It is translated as CASTDARGNQPQHF.